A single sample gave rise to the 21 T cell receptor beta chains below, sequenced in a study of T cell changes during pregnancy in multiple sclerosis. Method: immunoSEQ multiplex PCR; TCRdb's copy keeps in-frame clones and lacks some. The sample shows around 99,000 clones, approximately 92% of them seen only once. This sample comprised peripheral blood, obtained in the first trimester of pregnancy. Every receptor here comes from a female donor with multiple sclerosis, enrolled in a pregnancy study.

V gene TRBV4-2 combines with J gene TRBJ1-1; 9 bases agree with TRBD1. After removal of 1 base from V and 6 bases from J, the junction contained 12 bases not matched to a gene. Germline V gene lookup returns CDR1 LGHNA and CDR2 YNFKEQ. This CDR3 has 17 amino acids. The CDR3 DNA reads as TGTGCCAGCAGCCAAGGATCGACAGGGGGTAATTTTGCTGAAGCTTTCTTT. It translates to CASSQGSTGGNFAEAFF.

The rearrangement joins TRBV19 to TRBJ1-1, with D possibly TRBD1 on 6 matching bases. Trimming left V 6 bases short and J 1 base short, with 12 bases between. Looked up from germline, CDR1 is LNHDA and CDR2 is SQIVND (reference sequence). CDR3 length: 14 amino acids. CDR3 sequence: CASRAGAGNTEAFF. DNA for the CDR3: TGTGCCAGTAGGGCAGGGGCTGGGAACACTGAAGCTTTCTTT.

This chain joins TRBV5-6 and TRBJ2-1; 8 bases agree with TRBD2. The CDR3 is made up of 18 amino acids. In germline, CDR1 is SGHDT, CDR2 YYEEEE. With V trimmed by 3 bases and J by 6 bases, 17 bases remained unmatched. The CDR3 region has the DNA TGTGCCAGCAGCTCACTCCGGACTAGCACTCGAATTCGCAATGAGCAGTTCTTC. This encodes CASSSLRTSTRIRNEQFF.

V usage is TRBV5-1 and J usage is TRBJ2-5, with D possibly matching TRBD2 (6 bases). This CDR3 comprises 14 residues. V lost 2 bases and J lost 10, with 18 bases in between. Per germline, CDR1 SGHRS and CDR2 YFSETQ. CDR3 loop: CASSLGTSPRIQYF. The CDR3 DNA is TGCGCCAGCAGCTTAGGAACTAGCCCTCGGATCCAGTACTTC.

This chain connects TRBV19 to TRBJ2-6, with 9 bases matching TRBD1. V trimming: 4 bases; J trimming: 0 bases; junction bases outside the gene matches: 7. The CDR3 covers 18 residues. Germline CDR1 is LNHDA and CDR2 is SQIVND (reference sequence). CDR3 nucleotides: TGTGCCAGTAGTAACCAGGACAGGGGCGTCTCTGGGGCCAACGTCCTGACTTTC. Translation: CASSNQDRGVSGANVLTF.

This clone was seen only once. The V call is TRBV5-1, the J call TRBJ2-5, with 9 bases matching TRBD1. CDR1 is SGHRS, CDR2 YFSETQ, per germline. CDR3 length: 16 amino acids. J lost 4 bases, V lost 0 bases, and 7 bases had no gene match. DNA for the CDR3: TGCGCCAGCAGCTTGGCGGACAGGGGAGTAGGAGAGACCCAGTACTTC. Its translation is CASSLADRGVGETQYF.

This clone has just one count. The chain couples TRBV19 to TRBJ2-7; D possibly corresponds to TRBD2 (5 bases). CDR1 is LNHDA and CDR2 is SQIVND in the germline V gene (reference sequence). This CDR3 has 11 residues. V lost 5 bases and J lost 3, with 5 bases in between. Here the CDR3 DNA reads TGTGCCAGTAGTCGGGGCTACGAGCAGTACTTC. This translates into CASSRGYEQYF. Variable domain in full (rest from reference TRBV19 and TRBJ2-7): DGGITQSPKYLFRKEGQNVTLSCEQNLNHDAMYWYRQDPGQGLRLIYYSQIVNDFQKGDIAEGYSVSREKKESFPLTVTSAQKNPTAFYLCASSRGYEQYFGPGTRLTVT.

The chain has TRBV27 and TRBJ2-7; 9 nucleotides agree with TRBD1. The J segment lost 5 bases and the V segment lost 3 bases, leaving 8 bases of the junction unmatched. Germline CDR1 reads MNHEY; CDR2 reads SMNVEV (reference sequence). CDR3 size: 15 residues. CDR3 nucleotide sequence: TGTGCCAGCAGTTTGTATTTAGGGACAGGGCACGAGCAGTACTTC. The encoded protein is CASSLYLGTGHEQYF.

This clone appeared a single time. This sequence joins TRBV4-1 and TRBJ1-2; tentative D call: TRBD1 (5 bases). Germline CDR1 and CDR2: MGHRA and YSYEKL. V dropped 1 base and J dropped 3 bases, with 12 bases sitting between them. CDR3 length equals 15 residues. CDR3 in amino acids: CASSQGGGADYGYTF. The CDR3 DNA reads TGCGCCAGCAGCCAAGGGGGGGGAGCTGACTATGGCTACACCTTC.

Here the CDR3 reads CSAPRFSGLSYNEQFF. The DNA for the CDR3 is TGCAGCGCCCCGAGGTTCAGCGGCCTATCCTACAATGAGCAGTTCTTC. This chain links TRBV29-1 with TRBJ2-1; D perhaps matches TRBD2 (5 bases). This CDR3 has 16 amino acids. Deletions cut 7 bases from V and 1 base from J, with 20 bases between. Per the germline V gene, CDR1 is SQVTM and CDR2 is ANQGSEA.

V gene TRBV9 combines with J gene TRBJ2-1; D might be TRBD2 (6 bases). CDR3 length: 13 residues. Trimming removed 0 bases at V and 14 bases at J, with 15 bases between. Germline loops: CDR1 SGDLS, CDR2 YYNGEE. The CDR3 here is CASSVAETSSKFF. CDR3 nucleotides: TGTGCCAGCAGCGTAGCTGAGACTAGTAGCAAGTTCTTC.

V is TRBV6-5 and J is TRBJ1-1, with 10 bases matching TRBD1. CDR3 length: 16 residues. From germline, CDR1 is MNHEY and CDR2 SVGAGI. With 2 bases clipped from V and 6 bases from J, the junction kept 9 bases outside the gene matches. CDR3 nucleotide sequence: TGTGCCAGCAGTTACGGACCGGGACAGGGGAGCCCTGAAGCTTTCTTT. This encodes CASSYGPGQGSPEAFF.

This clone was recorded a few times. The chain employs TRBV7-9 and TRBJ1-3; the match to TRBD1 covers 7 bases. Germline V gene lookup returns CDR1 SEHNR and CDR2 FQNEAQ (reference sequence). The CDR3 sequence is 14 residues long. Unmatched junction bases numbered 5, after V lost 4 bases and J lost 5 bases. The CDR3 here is CASSSGTARNTIYF. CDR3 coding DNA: TGTGCCAGCAGCTCCGGGACAGCTCGAAACACCATATATTTT. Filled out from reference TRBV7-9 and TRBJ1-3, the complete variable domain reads DTGVSQNPRHKITKRGQNVTFRCDPISEHNRLYWYRQTLGQGPEFLTYFQNEAQLEKSRLLSDRFSAERPKGSFSTLEIQRTEQGDSAMYLCASSSGTARNTIYFGEGSWLTVV.

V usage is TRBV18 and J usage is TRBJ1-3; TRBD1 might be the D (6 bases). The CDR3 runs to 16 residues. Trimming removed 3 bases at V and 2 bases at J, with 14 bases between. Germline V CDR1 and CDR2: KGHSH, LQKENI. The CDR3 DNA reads TGTGCCAGCTCACCTCTCGGACAGACTGCTGGAAACACCATATATTTT. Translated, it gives CASSPLGQTAGNTIYF.

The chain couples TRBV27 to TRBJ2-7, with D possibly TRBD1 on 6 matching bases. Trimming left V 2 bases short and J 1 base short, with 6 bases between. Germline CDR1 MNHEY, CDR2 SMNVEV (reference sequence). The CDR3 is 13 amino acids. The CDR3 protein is CASSLQGSYEQYF. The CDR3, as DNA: TGTGCCAGCAGTTTACAGGGGTCCTACGAGCAGTACTTC.

CDR3 DNA sequence: TGTGCCAGCAGTCTACTGGTTGGCGGCCCCTTCTCTGGGGCCAACGTCCTGACTTTC. Encoded protein: CASSLLVGGPFSGANVLTF. V is TRBV27 and J is TRBJ2-6; no clear D gene. Trimming left V 5 bases short and J 0 bases short, with 20 bases between. Germline lookup yields CDR1 MNHEY and CDR2 SMNVEV (reference sequence). This CDR3 spans 19 amino acids.

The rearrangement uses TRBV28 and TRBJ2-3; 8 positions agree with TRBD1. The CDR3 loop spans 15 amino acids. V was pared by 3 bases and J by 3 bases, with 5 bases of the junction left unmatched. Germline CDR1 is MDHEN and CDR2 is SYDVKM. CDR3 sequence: CASSFGQGGTDTQYF. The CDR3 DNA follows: TGTGCCAGCAGTTTCGGACAGGGTGGTACAGATACGCAGTATTTT.

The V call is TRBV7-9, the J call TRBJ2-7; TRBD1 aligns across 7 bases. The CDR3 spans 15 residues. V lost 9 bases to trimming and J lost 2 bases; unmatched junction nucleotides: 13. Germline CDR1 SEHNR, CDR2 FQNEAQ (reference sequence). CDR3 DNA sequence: TGTGCCAGTAGTAGATTGGGACAGCCCGCCTACGAGCAGTACTTC. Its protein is CASSRLGQPAYEQYF.

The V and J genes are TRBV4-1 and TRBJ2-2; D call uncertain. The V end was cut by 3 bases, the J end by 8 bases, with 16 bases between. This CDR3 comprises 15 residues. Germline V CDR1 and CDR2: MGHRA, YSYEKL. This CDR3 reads CASSHSDTAPGELFF. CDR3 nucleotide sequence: TGCGCCAGCAGCCATTCCGACACCGCACCGGGGGAGCTGTTTTTT.

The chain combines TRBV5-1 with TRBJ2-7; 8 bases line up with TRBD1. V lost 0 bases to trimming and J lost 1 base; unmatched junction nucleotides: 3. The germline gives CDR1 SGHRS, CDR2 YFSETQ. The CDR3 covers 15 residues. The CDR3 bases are TGCGCCAGCAGCTTGGGGACAGGGTGGTCCTACGAGCAGTACTTC. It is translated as CASSLGTGWSYEQYF. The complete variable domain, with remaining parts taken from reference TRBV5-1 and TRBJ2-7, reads KAGVTQTPRYLIKTRGQQVTLSCSPISGHRSVSWYQQTPGQGLQFLFEYFSETQRNKGNFPGRFSGRQFSNSRSEMNVSTLELGDSALYLCASSLGTGWSYEQYFGPGTRLTVT.

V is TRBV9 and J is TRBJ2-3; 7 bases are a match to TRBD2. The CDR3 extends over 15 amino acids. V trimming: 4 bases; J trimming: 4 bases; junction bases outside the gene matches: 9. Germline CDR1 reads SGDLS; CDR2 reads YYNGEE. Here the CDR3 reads CASSSGNRPPDTQYF. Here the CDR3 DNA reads TGTGCCAGCAGCAGCGGGAACAGGCCCCCAGATACGCAGTATTTT. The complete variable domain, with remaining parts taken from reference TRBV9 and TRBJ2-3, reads DSGVTQTPKHLITATGQRVTLRCSPRSGDLSVYWYQQSLDQGLQFLIQYYNGEERAKGNILERFSAQQFPDLHSELNLSSLELGDSALYFCASSSGNRPPDTQYFGPGTRLTVL.